Detailed here is one TCR beta chain. This clone was counted between two and nine times. Which antigen it targets is not known. The sample holds no much larger clone one base away, and base qualities are not on file. Using the deep immunoSEQ assay, TCR CDR3 regions were amplified from genomic DNA by multiplex PCR. Extracted genomic DNA from each cell subset was spread evenly across all wells of several immunoSEQ 96-well plates, with each plate serving as a replicate. For sorted subsets, approximately 190 ng of genomic DNA, equivalent to some 30,000 T cell genomes, went into each replicate PCR. Purified libraries were quantified with a Qubit 3.0 fluorometer, sized on a Bioanalyzer 2100, and re-quantified with the KAPA Library Quantification kit. Every immunoSEQ 96-well plate was sequenced on a dedicated single-read 150-cycle Illumina NextSeq 550 flow cell. In the source study's methods: The immunoSEQ output contained only junctional sequences without quality scores, so filtering could not match that applied to full-length reads. Sequences were annotated with PyIR, a Python wrapper for IgBLAST v1.9, and V/J genes and CDR3 were assigned using IMGT germline references. Reads were removed for weak V/J assignments (E-value above 1e-6), missing CDR3, stop codons, out-of-frame junctions, or ambiguous translated residues. A V3J clonotype was defined by an identical inferred V gene, J gene, and CDR3 amino acid sequence. Percentage overlap between repertoires was calculated by dividing the number of shared unique clonotypes by the size of the smaller repertoire. RTK rarefaction, the Chao1 estimator, and Recon v2.1 estimates of unobserved clonotypes were used to assess repertoire richness. Generation probabilities were computed with OLGA for all TCRbeta clonotypes obtained by the gDNA method from a handful of donors. Not all clones reach the TCRdb copy of this immuneACCESS table, which keeps in-frame sequences only. Checked studies attribute under half of the gap to unresolved V genes and leave the rest unexplained. V and J calls and clone size are given by that table; D and trimming were obtained from the DNA. The table for this sample lists 2,500,000 or so clones; approximately 93% of them were counted only once. 0.36% of the sample belongs to the ten largest clones.

V is clipped by 5 bases and J by 7 bases, and the sequence between their germline boundaries is 15 bases long. The CDR3 covers 13 residues, taking in both the cysteine and the phenylalanine. The kept DNA is CDR3 alone, 39 bases in frame from the first base. CDR1 and CDR2, per the germline V gene (reference sequence), are LNHNV and YYDKDF. The donors were healthy, HIV-negative adults with no recently reported acute infections or vaccinations. All donors were Caucasian adults living in Nashville, Tennessee, USA. Magnetic negative selection was used to enrich CD4+ T cells, after which naive cells were positively selected on CD45RA and the negative fraction became the memory subset. Blood was obtained by leukapheresis, after which PBMCs were separated by Ficoll-Histopaque density gradient centrifugation and cryopreserved in liquid nitrogen vapor phase. Analytical flow cytometry was used to check the purity and quantity of every magnetically sorted T cell population. Each sorted fraction had its genomic DNA isolated and then quantified by UV absorbance on a Nanodrop 2000c.

These data are taken from a study of shared clonotypes between healthy human individuals (dated by TCRdb to 2020 to 2022). Context from the whole study: The cohort comprised two women and three men aged 18 to 49 years. Between about 0.85 and 9.5 billion PBMCs per donor were obtained by leukapheresis. To estimate repertoire size and how much clonotypes are shared between individuals, the study performed deep sequencing of blood TCR repertoires from five healthy adults. To increase sequencing depth and limit assay-specific biases, TCR repertoire library preparation and sequencing were carried out by different laboratories using diverse techniques. Per donor, three plates each were used for CD4 naive and CD4 memory, two for CD8 naive, and one for CD8 memory. Paper-wide results and their limitations: Approximately 5% of naive CD4, roughly 3.6% of naive CD8, approximately 2.2% of memory CD4, and 0.35% to 0.4% of memory CD8 clonotypes were shared across several donors. Rarefaction of sorted-subset datasets indicated incomplete sequencing despite the large sequencing depth. Naive subsets generally had larger estimated clonotype richness than memory subsets. Sampling was limited to blood, and TCR repertoires in tissue likely differ from TCR repertoires in blood. The small number of donors limited the genetic and exposure-history diversity represented. Compared with non-shared clonotypes, the clonotypes found in all four sorted-subset donors had higher generation probabilities. Pairwise subsampling indicated that sequencing depth was expected to affect the degree of clonotype sharing among donors.

Sequenced material: naive CD4+ T cells from PBMCs. The sample's cell subset or site label, decoded: CD45RA+ positively selected. The receptor chain draws on TRBV15 and TRBJ2-7; TRBD1 is possibly the D segment (6 matching bases). The clonotype originates from a man between 18 and 29 years old in good health. Some clones in this sample may be carry-over from other donors' samples. This receptor carries the CDR3 CATSHTGTGEQYF. The bases read TGTGCCACCAGCCACACAGGGACCGGGGAGCAGTACTTC.